Below are 32 T cell receptor beta chains sequenced from a single sample in a study of glioma-infiltrating T cells after dendritic cell vaccination. The table came from immunoSEQ multiplex PCR; TCRdb's copy has only in-frame clones and leaves some out. Seen here are around 92,000 clones, more than 70% observed once, and the top ten hold about 5%. Documented time point: after dendritic cell vaccination, including at tumor progression/relapse. This specimen consisted of blood, obtained after dendritic cell vaccination. The source is a human donor with glioblastoma.

A few counts support this clone. The rearrangement joins TRBV7-8 to TRBJ2-7; TRBD2 might be the D (7 bases). Germline V gene lookup returns CDR1 SGHVS and CDR2 FQNEAQ. The CDR3 consists of 16 residues. Trimming took 5 bases from V and 2 from J, leaving 19 bases between them. This chain's CDR3 is CASSPLWGGITYEQYF. Here the CDR3 DNA reads TGTGCCAGCAGCCCCCTATGGGGGGGCATAACCTACGAGCAGTACTTC.

The gene calls are TRBV5-1 and TRBJ2-1, with 11 bases that match TRBD2. V dropped 0 bases and J dropped 7; count of bases not matched to a gene: 3. The CDR3 has 15 amino acids. CDR1 is SGHRS and CDR2 is YFSETQ in the germline V gene. The CDR3 nucleotides read TGCGCCAGCAGCTTGGTAAGGACTAGCGGGAATGAGCAGTTCTTC. Its translation: CASSLVRTSGNEQFF.

The chain couples TRBV2 to TRBJ1-5; D is unresolved. CDR1 SNHLY and CDR2 FYNNEI come from the germline V gene. The CDR3 has 14 amino acids. Trimming stripped 4 bases from V and 4 bases from J, with 11 bases between. The CDR3 spells CASSGGGENQPQHF. The CDR3 nucleotides are TGTGCCAGCAGTGGCGGAGGAGAGAATCAGCCCCAGCATTTT.

This chain uses TRBV9 with TRBJ2-7, with D possibly TRBD1 on 6 matching bases. CDR3 length: 15 amino acids. Trimming took 4 bases from V and 0 from J, leaving 14 bases between them. Per the germline V gene, CDR1 is SGDLS and CDR2 is YYNGEE. The CDR3 DNA is TGTGCCAGCAGCCCAGGGGAGTTTTACTCCTACGAGCAGTACTTC. Its translation is CASSPGEFYSYEQYF.

The chain employs TRBV25-1 and TRBJ2-7; the match to TRBD1 covers 10 bases. V dropped 0 bases and J dropped 3; count of bases not matched to a gene: 2. CDR1 and CDR2 from the germline V gene are MGHDK and SYGVNS. This CDR3 is built from 15 residues. The CDR3 DNA follows: TGTGCCAGCAGTGAATACGGGGACAGGGGCTACGAGCAGTACTTC. It codes for CASSEYGDRGYEQYF.

The chain is built from TRBV30 and TRBJ2-5; 9 nucleotides match TRBD1. Trimming at V came to 2 bases and at J to 5 bases, leaving 9 bases not matched to a gene. The CDR3 runs 15 residues. Germline-derived CDR1 and CDR2 are GTSNPN and SVGIG (reference sequence). CDR3 sequence (DNA): TGTGCCTGGAGTACCCGGGACAGGGAACGGGAGACCCAGTACTTC. It specifies CAWSTRDRERETQYF.

This clone showed up many times. J is TRBJ1-6 and V is TRBV9; 8 bases map to TRBD1. Germline V lookup: CDR1 SGDLS, CDR2 YYNGEE. This CDR3 comprises 15 residues. V lost 4 bases and J lost 7; bases outside the gene matches: 7. The CDR3 coding sequence is TGTGCCAGCAGCCCTACCCGACAGGGGAATTCACCCCTCCACTTT. This gives the protein CASSPTRQGNSPLHF.

This chain uses TRBV27 with TRBJ2-3; possible D gene TRBD2, 6 bases. The germline V gene has CDR1 MNHEY and CDR2 SMNVEV (reference sequence). The CDR3 is 14 residues long. Trimming pared 6 bases from V and 2 bases from J, leaving 12 bases between. This CDR3 is CASSAGRDTDTQYF. In DNA, the CDR3 is TGTGCCAGCAGCGCGGGACGGGACACAGATACGCAGTATTTT.

The chain combines TRBV29-1 with TRBJ1-2, with a tentative D call TRBD1 (6 bases). The germline V gene encodes CDR1 SQVTM and CDR2 ANQGSEA. This CDR3 has 14 amino acids. Trimming pared 1 base from V and 8 bases from J, leaving 17 bases between. Here the CDR3 reads CSVEATGTSLGYTF. CDR3 nucleotides: TGCAGCGTTGAAGCGACAGGTACCTCCTTGGGCTACACCTTC.

This chain uses TRBV19 with TRBJ1-1; D may be TRBD1 (5 bases). V was clipped by 3 bases and J by 4 bases, with 9 bases between them. This CDR3 spans 13 amino acids. Per the germline V gene, CDR1 is LNHDA and CDR2 is SQIVND (reference sequence). The CDR3 DNA follows: TGTGCCAGTAGTATTTTGGGGGGCACTGAAGCTTTCTTT. Protein: CASSILGGTEAFF.

This clone showed up just a few times. This chain joins TRBV15 and TRBJ2-1, with 15 bases lining up with TRBD2. From germline, CDR1 is LNHNV and CDR2 YYDKDF (reference sequence). This CDR3 comprises 14 residues. V was clipped by 6 bases and J by 9 bases; unmatched bases: 3. Here the CDR3 reads CATSAGLAGGEQFF. The DNA of the CDR3 is TGTGCCACCAGTGCGGGACTAGCGGGAGGTGAGCAGTTCTTC.

This rearrangement joins TRBV19 to TRBJ2-3; TRBD2 matches at 12 bases. The CDR3 runs to 17 residues. Looked up from germline, CDR1 is LNHDA and CDR2 is SQIVND (reference sequence). V lost 3 bases to trimming and J lost 0 bases; unmatched junction nucleotides: 4. The CDR3 spells CASSMTSGSYSTDTQYF. The CDR3 nucleotides read TGTGCCAGTAGTATGACTAGCGGGAGCTATAGCACAGATACGCAGTATTTT.

This clone was observed a handful of times. The chain uses TRBV19 and TRBJ2-2, with 8 bases that match TRBD2. Trimming removed 2 bases from V and 5 bases from J; junction bases left unmatched: 4. Germline V gene lookup returns CDR1 LNHDA and CDR2 SQIVND (reference sequence). CDR3 length: 15 amino acids. The CDR3 DNA reads TGTGCCAGTAGTATACTCAGACTAGCGACCGGGGAGCTGTTTTTT. Its protein product is CASSILRLATGELFF.

This chain links TRBV7-6 with TRBJ1-1; 8 bases fit TRBD1. The V gene's germline CDR1 is SGHVS and CDR2 FNYEAQ. Germline trimming cut 2 bases from V and 5 bases from J; bases unmatched to any gene: 16. This CDR3 comprises 18 residues. CDR3 region: CASSLLVSRTGYGTEAFF. DNA for the CDR3: TGTGCCAGCAGCTTACTAGTGTCCAGGACAGGGTATGGGACTGAAGCTTTCTTT.

This rearrangement joins TRBV2 to TRBJ2-5, with a tentative D call TRBD1 (6 bases). CDR3 length: 14 amino acids. In germline, CDR1 is SNHLY, CDR2 FYNNEI. Trimming removed 3 bases from V and 2 bases from J, with 10 bases in between. CDR3 nucleotide sequence: TGTGCCAGCAGTGACCTCACAGGGCAAGAGACCCAGTACTTC. Its translation is CASSDLTGQETQYF.

A single count supports this clone. In nucleotides, the CDR3 is TGTGCCAGCAGTTACCACCCCGGGACTAACTATGGCTACACCTTC. Translation: CASSYHPGTNYGYTF. The chain uses TRBV6-6 and TRBJ1-2; D uncertain. Germline V gives CDR1 MNHNY, CDR2 SVGAGI (reference sequence). This CDR3 contains 15 residues. Between the trimmed V and J ends, which lost 2 bases and 0 bases, there was a span of 10 bases.

The CDR3 sequence: CASSFEGQGIGEQYF. For the CDR3, the DNA is TGCGCCAGCAGCTTCGAGGGACAGGGGATTGGCGAGCAGTACTTC. The chain employs TRBV5-1 and TRBJ2-7, with TRBD1 matching 10 bases. With V trimmed by 2 bases and J by 6 bases, 8 bases remained unmatched. In germline, CDR1 is SGHRS, CDR2 YFSETQ. The CDR3 has 15 residues. Complete variable domain (other parts from reference TRBV5-1 and TRBJ2-7): KAGVTQTPRYLIKTRGQQVTLSCSPISGHRSVSWYQQTPGQGLQFLFEYFSETQRNKGNFPGRFSGRQFSNSRSEMNVSTLELGDSALYLCASSFEGQGIGEQYFGPGTRLTVT.

The rearrangement links TRBV5-4 to TRBJ1-2; 10 bases align to TRBD1. The V gene end was trimmed by 3 bases and the J gene end by 8 bases; junction bases not matched to a gene: 10. The V gene's germline CDR1 is SGHNT and CDR2 YYREEE (reference sequence). The CDR3 is made up of 15 amino acids. The CDR3 DNA follows: TGTGCCAGCAGCTATCCGACAGGGGGCGCGGGGGGCTACACCTTC. Translated: CASSYPTGGAGGYTF. Complete variable domain (other parts from reference TRBV5-4 and TRBJ1-2): ETGVTQSPTHLIKTRGQQVTLRCSSQSGHNTVSWYQQALGQGPQFIFQYYREEENGRGNFPPRFSGLQFPNYSSELNVNALELDDSALYLCASSYPTGGAGGYTFGSGTRLTVV.

CDR3 amino acids: CASSWTGLETQYF. Here the CDR3 DNA reads TGCGCCAGCAGCTGGACAGGGTTGGAGACCCAGTACTTC. The gene calls are TRBV5-1 and TRBJ2-5, with 8 nucleotides matching TRBD1. This CDR3 is 13 amino acids long. Germline CDR1 SGHRS, CDR2 YFSETQ. The J segment lost 5 bases and the V segment lost 3 bases, leaving 3 bases of the junction unmatched.

V usage is TRBV28 and J usage is TRBJ2-7, with 8 bases fitting TRBD2. In germline, CDR1 is MDHEN, CDR2 SYDVKM. The CDR3 length is 17 residues. The V gene end was trimmed by 5 bases and the J gene end by 5 bases; junction bases not matched to a gene: 17. The CDR3 bases are TGTGCCAGCAGTCCCACCTCCTCCAGCGGGAGCTTGGACGAGCAGTACTTC. Translation: CASSPTSSSGSLDEQYF.

The V gene is TRBV4-1, the J gene TRBJ2-7; TRBD1 agrees at 9 bases. Germline CDR1 and CDR2: MGHRA and YSYEKL. The CDR3 has 17 amino acids. With V trimmed by 4 bases and J by 0 bases, 10 bases remained unmatched. The CDR3 DNA reads as TGCGCCAGCAGCCGGAACTTAGACAGGGGGATCTCCTACGAGCAGTACTTC. This sequence encodes CASSRNLDRGISYEQYF.

This clone was seen just once. The genes are TRBV15 and TRBJ2-1, with 12 positions matching TRBD2. V was clipped by 3 bases and J by 15 bases; unmatched bases: 9. CDR1 and CDR2 from the germline V gene are LNHNV and YYDKDF (reference sequence). This CDR3 region has 14 residues. CDR3 nucleotide sequence: TGTGCCACCAGCAGGACAGGACTAGCGGGAAGTAGGTTCTTC. This encodes CATSRTGLAGSRFF.

The CDR3 DNA sequence: TGTGCCTGGGGACTAGCCACGGAGACCCAGTACTTC. Translating it yields CAWGLATETQYF. The chain is built from TRBV30 and TRBJ2-5; 8 bases are a match to TRBD2. The V gene's germline CDR1 is GTSNPN and CDR2 SVGIG (reference sequence). The V and J ends lost 5 bases and 5 bases, in that order; junction bases with no gene match: 4. The CDR3 consists of 12 residues. Together with reference TRBV30 and TRBJ2-5, the CDR3 gives the full variable domain: SQTIHQWPATLVQPVGSPLSLECTVEGTSNPNLYWYRQAAGRGLQLLFYSVGIGQISSEVPQNLSASRPQDRQFILSSKKLLLSDSGFYLCAWGLATETQYFGPGTRLLVL.

For this clone: The same CDR3 arises from other DNA sequences in this sample as well. CDR3 region: CASSLQETQYF. CDR3 nucleotides: TGCGCCAGCAGCCTACAAGAGACCCAGTACTTC. The chain uses TRBV5-1 and TRBJ2-5; no reliable D call. The germline V and J ends were trimmed by 4 bases and 2 bases, with 3 bases remaining between them. The CDR3 is 11 amino acids. The germline CDR1 and CDR2 sequences are SGHRS and YFSETQ.

This clone was seen a few times. Other DNA sequences from this sample encode an identical CDR3 as well. This sequence joins TRBV19 and TRBJ1-2; 8 nucleotides align to TRBD1. V gave up 3 bases and J gave up 7 bases; unmatched junction bases: 7. Germline V gene sequence: CDR1 LNHDA, CDR2 SQIVND (reference sequence). The CDR3 is made up of 14 amino acids. The CDR3 protein is CASSISPQGAGYTF. CDR3 DNA: TGTGCCAGTAGTATCTCACCCCAGGGGGCTGGCTACACCTTC.

The chain couples TRBV19 to TRBJ2-7; 8 positions match TRBD1. Germline CDR1 LNHDA, CDR2 SQIVND (reference sequence). With V trimmed by 6 bases and J by 0 bases, 7 bases remained unmatched. The CDR3 extends over 15 amino acids. The CDR3 region is CASSAGTGGSYEQYF. The CDR3 DNA is TGTGCCAGTAGCGCGGGGACAGGCGGCTCCTACGAGCAGTACTTC.

The rearrangement joins TRBV21-1 to TRBJ1-5; TRBD1, the table's D call, was not compared with the DNA. TRBV21-1 is listed as a pseudogene. This CDR3 is 14 amino acids long. In DNA, the CDR3 is TGTGCCAGCAGCCCCCGACAGGGAAATCAGCCCCAGCATTTT. Amino acids: CASSPRQGNQPQHF.

The chain carries TRBV30 and TRBJ2-4; 10 bases match TRBD1. The CDR3 spans 16 residues. Per the germline V gene, CDR1 is GTSNPN and CDR2 is SVGIG (reference sequence). The junction had 6 bases not matched to a gene; V was cut back by 2 bases and J by 2 bases. CDR3 sequence: CAWSRQGARTKNIQYF. CDR3 DNA: TGTGCCTGGAGTCGACAGGGGGCGCGAACCAAAAACATTCAGTACTTC.

This chain joins TRBV9 and TRBJ2-7, with 11 bases matching TRBD1. V lost 4 bases to trimming and J lost 7 bases; unmatched junction nucleotides: 7. The germline V gene encodes CDR1 SGDLS and CDR2 YYNGEE. CDR3 length equals 14 residues. The CDR3, as DNA: TGTGCCAGCAGCCCGAGGGACAGGGGGTATGAGCAGTACTTC. It translates to CASSPRDRGYEQYF.

The V call is TRBV6-1, the J call TRBJ2-7; 7 bases line up with TRBD2. Germline V gives CDR1 MNHNS, CDR2 SASEGT. CDR3 size: 15 residues. V gave up 6 bases and J gave up 2 bases; unmatched junction bases: 10. CDR3 nucleotides: TGTGCCAGCAGAAGCGGGGCGGGAGAGCCCTACGAGCAGTACTTC. This gives the protein CASRSGAGEPYEQYF.

The chain recombines TRBV5-5 with TRBJ2-2; 7 positions agree with TRBD2. Looked up from germline, CDR1 is SGHKS and CDR2 is YYEKEE (reference sequence). CDR3 length equals 16 residues. J was trimmed by 3 bases and V by 0 bases; bases with no gene match: 5. The CDR3 protein is CASSLVLAAHTGELFF. The CDR3, as DNA: TGTGCCAGCAGCTTGGTGCTAGCGGCCCACACCGGGGAGCTGTTTTTT.

V usage is TRBV27 and J usage is TRBJ2-5; D is ambiguous. Germline V gene lookup returns CDR1 MNHEY and CDR2 SMNVEV (reference sequence). There are 18 residues in the CDR3. V was shortened by 6 bases and J by 5 bases, with 28 bases between the two germline ends. CDR3 sequence: CASSRALETLNRGETQYF. The DNA of the CDR3 is TGTGCCAGCAGCCGCGCCCTTGAGACATTGAACCGTGGGGAGACCCAGTACTTC.